This entry lists 27 T cell receptor beta chains sequenced from one sample in a study of Ad26.COV2.S vaccination and SARS-CoV-2 variants. Treatment here: some 19 received Ad26.COV2.S at low or high dose, single or two shots; 5 received placebo; per-sample allocation not given. Sampling happened 63 days after the first vaccine or placebo injection. Clones were sequenced by immunoSEQ multiplex PCR, and TCRdb holds only the in-frame ones, with some missing. This sample has about 470,000 clones, with about nine tenths found just once. Sample: peripheral blood, taken in a trial of Ad26.COV2.S vaccine versus placebo. The receptor set was obtained from a person aged 18-65 years who received the Ad26.COV2.S COVID-19 vaccine or a placebo.

V usage is TRBV9 and J usage is TRBJ2-6; no clear D gene. V shed 5 bases and J shed 4 bases, with 7 bases lying between them. The CDR3 totals 13 residues. CDR1 SGDLS and CDR2 YYNGEE come from the germline V gene. The CDR3, as DNA: TGTGCCAGCAGGGAGACGGGGGCCAACGTCCTGACTTTC. Encoded protein: CASRETGANVLTF.

The chain is built from TRBV2 and TRBJ2-1; 7 bases match TRBD1. CDR3 length: 14 amino acids. Per the germline V gene, CDR1 is SNHLY and CDR2 is FYNNEI. V lost 7 bases to trimming and J lost 4 bases; unmatched junction nucleotides: 7. In nucleotides, the CDR3 is TGTGCCAGCACTAGGACAGGAGTATACAATGAGCAGTTCTTC. The encoded protein is CASTRTGVYNEQFF.

In this sample, this clone turned up once. The gene calls are TRBV7-8 and TRBJ2-7; D is unresolved. The CDR3 runs to 14 residues. Germline assignment: CDR1 SGHVS and CDR2 FQNEAQ. Between the trimmed V and J ends, which lost 1 base and 3 bases, there was a span of 10 bases. The CDR3 DNA follows: TGTGCCAGCAGCTTAGGTGGGATCCTCTACGAGCAGTACTTC. As protein: CASSLGGILYEQYF.

This chain uses TRBV7-2 with TRBJ2-3; TRBD2 agrees at 8 bases. Germline V gene sequence: CDR1 SGHTA, CDR2 FQGNSA. V was clipped by 5 bases and J by 1 base; unmatched bases: 14. CDR3 size: 18 residues. The CDR3 sequence: CASSQIRREVVGTDTQYF. As DNA, the CDR3 is TGTGCCAGCAGCCAGATAAGGCGGGAGGTGGTTGGCACAGATACGCAGTATTTT.

The chain recombines TRBV27 with TRBJ2-6, with D possibly TRBD2 on 6 matching bases. Per the germline V gene, CDR1 is MNHEY and CDR2 is SMNVEV (reference sequence). This CDR3 comprises 16 residues. The germline V and J ends were trimmed by 3 bases and 0 bases, with 9 bases remaining between them. The CDR3 sequence is CASSFIGGSGANVLTF. As DNA, the CDR3 is TGTGCCAGCAGTTTCATCGGGGGCTCTGGGGCCAACGTCCTGACTTTC.

The rearrangement joins TRBV11-2 to TRBJ2-7; no clear D gene. CDR1 is SGHAT and CDR2 is FQNNGV in the germline V gene. The CDR3 is made up of 12 amino acids. The V and J ends lost 0 bases and 6 bases respectively, with 6 bases between them. CDR3 nucleotide sequence: TGTGCCAGCAGCTTAGAGGGTACCGAGCAGTACTTC. It translates to CASSLEGTEQYF.

V gene TRBV6-5 combines with J gene TRBJ1-2, with D possibly matching TRBD1 (5 bases). The CDR3 covers 14 residues. V lost 6 bases to trimming and J lost 7 bases, with 18 bases between them. Germline CDR1 MNHEY, CDR2 SVGAGI. CDR3 loop: CASRVVGGSGGYTF. Written as DNA, the CDR3 is TGTGCCAGCAGGGTGGTTGGGGGATCGGGTGGCTACACCTTC.

The chain employs TRBV27 and TRBJ2-7; 8 bases fit TRBD1. The CDR3 loop spans 15 amino acids. Germline CDR1 and CDR2: MNHEY and SMNVEV (reference sequence). The ends lost 4 bases at V and 0 bases at J; junction bases unmatched: 5. CDR3 nucleotide sequence: TGTGCCAGCAGTTCTCCGGGACAGGCCTCCTACGAGCAGTACTTC. This encodes CASSSPGQASYEQYF.

This clone was recorded a few times. J is TRBJ1-2 and V is TRBV6-1, with no clear D. V lost 2 bases to trimming and J lost 5 bases, with 6 bases between them. Germline CDR1 MNHNS, CDR2 SASEGT. The length of the CDR3 is 12 residues. The CDR3 sequence: CASSEIGYGYTF. The CDR3 DNA reads as TGTGCCAGCAGTGAAATTGGTTATGGCTACACCTTC.

The rearrangement uses TRBV6-2 or TRBV6-3 and TRBJ2-7, with TRBD1 matching 8 bases. V gave up 6 bases and J gave up 4 bases; unmatched junction bases: 17. CDR1 and CDR2 from the germline V gene are MNHEY and SVGEGT. The CDR3 is 17 amino acids. Here the CDR3 DNA reads TGTGCCAGCAGCTCACGTAGCAGGGACAGGAACTGGTACGAGCAGTACTTC. It encodes CASSSRSRDRNWYEQYF.

The chain couples TRBV7-2 to TRBJ2-7; 13 nucleotides line up with TRBD2. Germline V gene data show CDR1 as SGHTA and CDR2 as FQGNSA. CDR3 length equals 17 residues. V dropped 5 bases and J dropped 7; count of bases not matched to a gene: 14. The chain's CDR3 is CASSTTSGRERRGEQYF. The CDR3 DNA reads TGTGCCAGCAGCACTACTAGCGGGAGGGAGAGACGGGGAGAGCAGTACTTC.

This chain uses TRBV28 with TRBJ2-4; D remains ambiguous. The V and J ends lost 3 bases and 0 bases respectively, with 9 bases between them. This CDR3 is 15 amino acids long. Germline V gene lookup returns CDR1 MDHEN and CDR2 SYDVKM. The CDR3 nucleotides are TGTGCCAGCAGTTTTCCCAATCTAGCCAAAAACATTCAGTACTTC. Protein product: CASSFPNLAKNIQYF. The variable domain in full, with the rest retrieved from reference TRBV28 and TRBJ2-4, is DVKVTQSSRYLVKRTGEKVFLECVQDMDHENMFWYRQDPGLGLRLIYFSYDVKMKEKGDIPEGYSVSREKKERFSLILESASTNQTSMYLCASSFPNLAKNIQYFGAGTRLSVL.

V and J are TRBV5-1 and TRBJ2-6; 10 positions agree with TRBD1. The CDR3 is 16 amino acids. Germline values: CDR1 SGHRS, CDR2 YFSETQ. Trimming cost V 4 bases and J 2 bases; bases outside gene matches: 3. The CDR3: CASSRDRGPGANVLTF. CDR3 in DNA: TGCGCCAGCAGCCGCGACAGGGGGCCTGGGGCCAACGTCCTGACTTTC.

The chain has TRBV28 and TRBJ2-1; 8 bases match TRBD1. Germline V gene data show CDR1 as MDHEN and CDR2 as SYDVKM. The CDR3 totals 16 residues. V was clipped by 6 bases and J by 5 bases; unmatched bases: 12. CDR3 sequence reads: CASRRGDRGAHNEQFF. As DNA, the CDR3 is TGTGCCAGCAGAAGAGGTGACAGGGGCGCCCACAATGAGCAGTTCTTC.

The chain has TRBV7-3 and TRBJ2-3; D call uncertain. This CDR3 contains 13 residues. CDR1 is SGHTA, CDR2 FQGTGA, per germline. V was trimmed by 11 bases and J by 2 bases, leaving 14 bases between them. The CDR3 bases are TGTGCCTCCTCACGGACCCCCACAGATACGCAGTATTTT. Protein sequence: CASSRTPTDTQYF.

This sequence joins TRBV7-2 and TRBJ2-3; D uncertain. The CDR3 loop spans 13 amino acids. V lost 2 bases and J 2 bases, leaving 5 bases between the germline ends. The germline V gene has CDR1 SGHTA and CDR2 FQGNSA. The CDR3 reads CASSLTDTDTQYF. DNA for the CDR3: TGTGCCAGCAGCTTAACAGACACAGATACGCAGTATTTT.

The chain employs TRBV7-3 and TRBJ2-3; tentatively, D is TRBD1 (5 bases). This CDR3 is 13 amino acids long. Deletions cut 2 bases from V and 6 bases from J, with 9 bases between. The germline V gene has CDR1 SGHTA and CDR2 FQGTGA. CDR3 DNA: TGTGCCAGCAGCTTACTAGGGGTGGATACGCAGTATTTT. Protein sequence: CASSLLGVDTQYF.

This chain connects TRBV14 to TRBJ2-5; no reliable D call. The CDR3 covers 14 residues. Trimming stripped 0 bases from V and 5 bases from J, with 10 bases between. The germline CDR1 and CDR2 sequences are SGHDN and FVKESK. The CDR3 loop is CASSQDDPSETQYF. The CDR3 coding sequence is TGTGCCAGCAGCCAAGATGACCCCAGCGAGACCCAGTACTTC.

This clone is a singleton in its sample. The chain couples TRBV5-1 to TRBJ2-3; 13 positions match TRBD2. With V trimmed by 4 bases and J by 2 bases, 7 bases remained unmatched. The CDR3 extends over 17 amino acids. From germline, CDR1 is SGHRS and CDR2 YFSETQ. CDR3 DNA: TGCGCCAGCAGCGAATACGGGACTAGCGGGAACACAGATACGCAGTATTTT. Translated, it gives CASSEYGTSGNTDTQYF.

This clone showed up just once. The rearrangement links TRBV20-1 to TRBJ2-7, with 7 bases fitting TRBD1. Germline-derived CDR1 and CDR2 are DFQATT and SNEGSKA (reference sequence). V gave up 0 bases and J gave up 9 bases; unmatched junction bases: 2. This CDR3 contains 11 residues. CDR3 residues: CSARDRGLQYF. CDR3 in DNA: TGCAGTGCTAGAGATAGGGGGCTGCAGTACTTC.

The chain carries TRBV5-6 and TRBJ2-7; 11 nucleotides align to TRBD1. The CDR3 contains 13 residues. V lost 4 bases to trimming and J lost 5 bases; unmatched junction nucleotides: 2. Germline loops: CDR1 SGHDT, CDR2 YYEEEE. Written as DNA, the CDR3 is TGTGCCAGCAGCCGGGACAGGGGGGACGAGCAGTACTTC. Its protein product is CASSRDRGDEQYF. Using reference TRBV5-6 and TRBJ2-7 for the parts outside the CDR3, the full variable domain is DAGVTQSPTHLIKTRGQQVTLRCSPKSGHDTVSWYQQALGQGPQFIFQYYEEEERQRGNFPDRFSGHQFPNYSSELNVNALLLGDSALYLCASSRDRGDEQYFGPGTRLTVT.

This sequence joins TRBV21-1 and TRBJ2-7; TRBD2, the table's D call, lacks a check against the DNA. TRBV21-1 is a pseudogene segment. The CDR3 is 12 residues long. CDR3 nucleotides: TGTGCCAGCAGCCCTCGGGGATACGAGCAGTACTTC. The encoded protein is CASSPRGYEQYF.

The chain joins TRBV11-3 to TRBJ2-5; 9 bases fit TRBD2. The CDR3 spans 14 residues. Germline V gives CDR1 SGHNT, CDR2 YENEEA. With 3 bases clipped from V and 5 bases from J, the junction kept 4 bases outside the gene matches. The CDR3 here is CASSLREGAETQYF. The CDR3 DNA reads TGTGCCAGCAGCTTGCGGGAGGGGGCGGAGACCCAGTACTTC.

The V and J genes are TRBV7-6 and TRBJ1-3; D not certain. The CDR3 is 15 residues long. Looked up from germline, CDR1 is SGHVS and CDR2 is FNYEAQ. Trimming stripped 1 base from V and 2 bases from J, with 9 bases between. The CDR3 region has the DNA TGTGCCAGCAGCTTAGGAGGGTCTGCTGGAAACACCATATATTTT. Translating gives CASSLGGSAGNTIYF.

The chain is built from TRBV19 and TRBJ1-2, with D maybe TRBD1 (5 bases). CDR3 length: 14 residues. Trimming pared 6 bases from V and 4 bases from J, leaving 15 bases between. Germline V gives CDR1 LNHDA, CDR2 SQIVND (reference sequence). The CDR3 reads CASSPPAGSYGYTF. In DNA form, the CDR3 reads TGTGCCAGTAGCCCCCCCGCAGGGAGCTATGGCTACACCTTC.

The genes are TRBV2 and TRBJ2-7, with TRBD2 identical over 7 bases. The CDR3 has 13 residues. V shed 7 bases and J 4 bases; nucleotides not matched to a gene: 7. CDR1 is SNHLY and CDR2 is FYNNEI in the germline V gene. CDR3 residues: CASNLGGIYEQYF. For the CDR3, the DNA is TGTGCCAGCAACCTGGGAGGGATTTACGAGCAGTACTTC.

This clone has more than one count but fewer than ten. The rearrangement links TRBV15 to TRBJ1-1; D is uncertain. The CDR3 is 13 amino acids. V was clipped by 0 bases and J by 1 base, with 3 bases between them. Germline CDR1 LNHNV, CDR2 YYDKDF (reference sequence). CDR3 DNA: TGTGCCACCAGCAGAGACCCGAACACTGAAGCTTTCTTT. Protein sequence: CATSRDPNTEAFF.